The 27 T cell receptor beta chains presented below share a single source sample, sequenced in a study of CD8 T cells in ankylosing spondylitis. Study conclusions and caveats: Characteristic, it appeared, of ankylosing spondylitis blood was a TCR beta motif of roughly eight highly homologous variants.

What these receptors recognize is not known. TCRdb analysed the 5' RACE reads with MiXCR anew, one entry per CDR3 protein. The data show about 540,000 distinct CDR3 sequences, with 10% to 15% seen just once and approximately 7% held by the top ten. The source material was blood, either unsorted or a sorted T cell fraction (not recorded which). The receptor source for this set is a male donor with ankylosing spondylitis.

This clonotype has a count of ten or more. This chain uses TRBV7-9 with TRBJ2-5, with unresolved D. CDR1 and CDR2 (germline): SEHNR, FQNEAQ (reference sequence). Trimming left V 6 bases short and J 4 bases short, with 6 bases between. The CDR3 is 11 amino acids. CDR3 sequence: CASSRTETQYF. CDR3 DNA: TGTGCCAGCAGTCGTACAGAGACCCAGTACTTC.

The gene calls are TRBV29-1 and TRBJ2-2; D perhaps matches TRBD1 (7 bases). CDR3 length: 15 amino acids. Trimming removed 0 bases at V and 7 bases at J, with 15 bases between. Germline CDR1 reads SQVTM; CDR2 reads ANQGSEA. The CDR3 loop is CSVEEGGTAGGELFF. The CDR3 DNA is TGCAGCGTTGAAGAAGGTGGGACAGCGGGCGGGGAGCTGTTTTTT.

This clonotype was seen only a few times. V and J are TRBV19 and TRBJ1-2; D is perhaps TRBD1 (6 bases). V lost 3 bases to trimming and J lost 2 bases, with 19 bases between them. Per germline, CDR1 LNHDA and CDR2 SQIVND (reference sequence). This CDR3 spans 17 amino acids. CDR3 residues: CASSILPGQAANYGYTF. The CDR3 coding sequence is TGTGCCAGTAGTATCCTTCCGGGACAAGCTGCCAACTATGGCTACACCTTC. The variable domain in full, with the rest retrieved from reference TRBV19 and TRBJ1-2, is DGGITQSPKYLFRKEGQNVTLSCEQNLNHDAMYWYRQDPGQGLRLIYYSQIVNDFQKGDIAEGYSVSREKKESFPLTVTSAQKNPTAFYLCASSILPGQAANYGYTFGSGTRLTVV.

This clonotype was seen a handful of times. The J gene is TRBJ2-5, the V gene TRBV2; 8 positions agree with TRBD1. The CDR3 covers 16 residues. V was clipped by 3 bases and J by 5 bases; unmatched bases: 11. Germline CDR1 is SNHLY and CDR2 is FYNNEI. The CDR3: CASSDSTGGFGETQYF. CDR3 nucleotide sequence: TGTGCCAGCAGTGATTCAACAGGGGGATTTGGGGAGACCCAGTACTTC.

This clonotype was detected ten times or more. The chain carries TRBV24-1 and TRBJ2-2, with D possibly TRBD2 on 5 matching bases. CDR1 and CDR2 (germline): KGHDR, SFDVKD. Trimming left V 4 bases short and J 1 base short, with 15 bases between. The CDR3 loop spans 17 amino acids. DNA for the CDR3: TGTGCCACCAGTGACGACCATTCTAGCCTGAACACCGGGGAGCTGTTTTTT. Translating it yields CATSDDHSSLNTGELFF.

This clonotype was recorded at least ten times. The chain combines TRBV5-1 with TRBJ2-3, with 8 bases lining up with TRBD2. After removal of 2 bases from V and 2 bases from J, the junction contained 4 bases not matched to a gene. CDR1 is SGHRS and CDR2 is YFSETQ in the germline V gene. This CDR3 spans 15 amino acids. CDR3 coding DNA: TGCGCCAGCAGCTTTCTAGCGGGCACCACAGATACGCAGTATTTT. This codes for CASSFLAGTTDTQYF.

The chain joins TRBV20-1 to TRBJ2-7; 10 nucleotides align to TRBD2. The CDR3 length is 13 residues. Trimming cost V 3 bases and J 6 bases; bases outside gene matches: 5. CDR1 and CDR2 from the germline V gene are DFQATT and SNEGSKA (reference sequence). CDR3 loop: CSASYLAGVEQYF. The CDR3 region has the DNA TGCAGTGCTAGTTACCTAGCGGGAGTCGAGCAGTACTTC.

This CDR3 reads CATSPMVGYGYTF. The CDR3 DNA is TGTGCCACCAGTCCCATGGTGGGGTATGGCTACACCTTC. The chain couples TRBV15 to TRBJ1-2; D gene uncertain. V lost 6 bases and J lost 5, with 13 bases in between. This CDR3 contains 13 residues. Germline loops: CDR1 LNHNV, CDR2 YYDKDF (reference sequence).

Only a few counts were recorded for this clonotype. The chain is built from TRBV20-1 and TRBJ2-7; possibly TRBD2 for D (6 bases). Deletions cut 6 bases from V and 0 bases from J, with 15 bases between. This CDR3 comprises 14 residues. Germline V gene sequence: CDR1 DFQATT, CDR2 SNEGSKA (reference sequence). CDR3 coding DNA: TGCAGTGCAACTTCCGGGACTTTCTCCTACGAGCAGTACTTC. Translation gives CSATSGTFSYEQYF.

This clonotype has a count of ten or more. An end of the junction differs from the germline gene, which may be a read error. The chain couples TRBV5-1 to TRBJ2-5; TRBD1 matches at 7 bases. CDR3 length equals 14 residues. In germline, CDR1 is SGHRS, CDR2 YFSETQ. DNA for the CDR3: TGTGCCAGCAGCCCCGGGACAGCCCAAGAGACCCAGTACTTC. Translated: CASSPGTAQETQYF. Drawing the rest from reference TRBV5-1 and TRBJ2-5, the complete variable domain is KAGVTQTPRYLIKTRGQQVTLSCSPISGHRSVSWYQQTPGQGLQFLFEYFSETQRNKGNFPGRFSGRQFSNSRSEMNVSTLELGDSALYLCASSPGTAQETQYFGPGTRLLVL.

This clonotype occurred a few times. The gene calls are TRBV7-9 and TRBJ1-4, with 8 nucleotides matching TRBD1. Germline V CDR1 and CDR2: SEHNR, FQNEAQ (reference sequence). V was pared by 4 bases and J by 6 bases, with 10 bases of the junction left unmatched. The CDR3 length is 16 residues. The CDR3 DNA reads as TGTGCCAGCAGCTCTCCATCGACAGGGGAGGATGAAAAACTGTTTTTT. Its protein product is CASSSPSTGEDEKLFF.

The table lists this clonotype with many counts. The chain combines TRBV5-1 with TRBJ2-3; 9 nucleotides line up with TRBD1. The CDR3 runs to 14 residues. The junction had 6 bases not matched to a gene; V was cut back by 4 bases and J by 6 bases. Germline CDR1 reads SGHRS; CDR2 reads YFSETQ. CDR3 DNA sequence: TGCGCCAGCAGCGTACAGGGGGCCGAGGATACGCAGTATTTT. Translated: CASSVQGAEDTQYF. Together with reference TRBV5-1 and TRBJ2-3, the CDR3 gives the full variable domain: KAGVTQTPRYLIKTRGQQVTLSCSPISGHRSVSWYQQTPGQGLQFLFEYFSETQRNKGNFPGRFSGRQFSNSRSEMNVSTLELGDSALYLCASSVQGAEDTQYFGPGTRLTVL.

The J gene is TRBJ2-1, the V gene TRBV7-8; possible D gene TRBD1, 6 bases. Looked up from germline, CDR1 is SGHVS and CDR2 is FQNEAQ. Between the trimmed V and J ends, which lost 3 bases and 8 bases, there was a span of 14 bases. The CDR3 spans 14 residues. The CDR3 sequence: CASSLGLQGYEQFF. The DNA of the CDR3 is TGTGCCAGCAGCTTGGGATTACAGGGCTATGAGCAGTTCTTC.

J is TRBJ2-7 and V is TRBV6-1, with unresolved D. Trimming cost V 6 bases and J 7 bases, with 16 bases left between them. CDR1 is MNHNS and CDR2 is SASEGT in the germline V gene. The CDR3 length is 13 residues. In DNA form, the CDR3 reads TGTGCCAGCAGCCCCACACGGTCCTGGGAGCAGTACGTC. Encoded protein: CASSPTRSWEQYV.

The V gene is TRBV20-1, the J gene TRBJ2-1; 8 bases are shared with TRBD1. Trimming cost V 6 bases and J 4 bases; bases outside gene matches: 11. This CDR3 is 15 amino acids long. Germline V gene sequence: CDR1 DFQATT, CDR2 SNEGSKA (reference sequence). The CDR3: CSASVPGQVYNEQFF. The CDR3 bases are TGCAGTGCGTCCGTCCCGGGACAGGTTTACAATGAGCAGTTCTTC.

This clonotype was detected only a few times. Written as DNA, the CDR3 is TGTGCCAGCAGCTTAAGGGTTAACTATGGCTACACCTTC. It encodes CASSLRVNYGYTF. V usage is TRBV11-2 and J usage is TRBJ1-2, with unresolved D. This CDR3 contains 13 residues. Germline CDR1 SGHAT, CDR2 FQNNGV. V was shortened by 2 bases and J by 1 base, with 5 bases between the two germline ends.

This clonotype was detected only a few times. The CDR3: CASSIKRGFEQFF. The CDR3 region has the DNA TGTGCCAGCAGCATTAAACGGGGGTTCGAACAGTTCTTC. The genes are TRBV5-6 and TRBJ2-1; D may be TRBD2 (6 bases). V lost 4 bases to trimming and J lost 13 bases, with 18 bases between them. The CDR3 has 13 residues. Germline loops: CDR1 SGHDT, CDR2 YYEEEE.

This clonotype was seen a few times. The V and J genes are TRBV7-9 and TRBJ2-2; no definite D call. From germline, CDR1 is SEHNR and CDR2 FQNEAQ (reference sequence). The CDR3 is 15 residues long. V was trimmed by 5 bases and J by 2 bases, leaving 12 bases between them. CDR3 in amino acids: CASSPPVSNTGELFF. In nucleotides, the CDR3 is TGTGCCAGCAGCCCCCCGGTTTCTAACACCGGGGAGCTGTTTTTT.

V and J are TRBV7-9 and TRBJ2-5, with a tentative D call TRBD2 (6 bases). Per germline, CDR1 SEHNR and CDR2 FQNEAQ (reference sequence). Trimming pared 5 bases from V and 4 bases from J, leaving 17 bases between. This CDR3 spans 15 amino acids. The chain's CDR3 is CASSLAWRRGETQYF. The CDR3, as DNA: TGTGCCAGCAGCCTCGCTTGGCGGAGGGGAGAGACCCAGTACTTC.

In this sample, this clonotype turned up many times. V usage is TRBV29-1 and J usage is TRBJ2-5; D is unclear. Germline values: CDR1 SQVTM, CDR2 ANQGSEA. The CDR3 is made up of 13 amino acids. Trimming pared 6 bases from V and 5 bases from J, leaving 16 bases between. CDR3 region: CSVIVTEGETQYF. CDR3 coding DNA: TGCAGCGTAATAGTGACCGAAGGGGAGACCCAGTACTTC.

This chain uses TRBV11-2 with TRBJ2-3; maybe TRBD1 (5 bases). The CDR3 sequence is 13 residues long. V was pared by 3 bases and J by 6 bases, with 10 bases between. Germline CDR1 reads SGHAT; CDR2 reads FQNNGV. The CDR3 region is CASSLGPVDTQYF. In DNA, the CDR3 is TGTGCCAGCAGCTTGGGGCCCGTGGATACGCAGTATTTT.

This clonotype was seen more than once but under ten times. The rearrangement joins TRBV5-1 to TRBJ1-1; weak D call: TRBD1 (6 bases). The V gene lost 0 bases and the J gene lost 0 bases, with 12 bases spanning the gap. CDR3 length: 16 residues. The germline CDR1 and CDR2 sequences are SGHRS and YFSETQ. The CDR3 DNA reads TGCGCCAGCAGCTTGGGAAGGGGGGGCATGAACACTGAAGCTTTCTTT. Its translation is CASSLGRGGMNTEAFF.

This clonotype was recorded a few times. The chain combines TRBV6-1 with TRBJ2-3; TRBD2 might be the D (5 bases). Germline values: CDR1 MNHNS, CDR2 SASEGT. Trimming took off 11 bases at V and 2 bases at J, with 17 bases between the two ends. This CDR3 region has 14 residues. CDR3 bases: TGTGCCTTAGCAAGCGGTTACTTCACAGATACGCAGTATTTT. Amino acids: CALASGYFTDTQYF.

The DNA for the CDR3 is TGTGCCAGCAGCCTGGGACACATTAATGAAAAACTGTTTTTT. Translated, it gives CASSLGHINEKLFF. The chain recombines TRBV3-1 with TRBJ1-4; D perhaps matches TRBD1 (6 bases). CDR1 LGHDT and CDR2 YNNKEL come from the germline V gene (reference sequence). Deletions cut 4 bases from V and 4 bases from J, with 10 bases between. This CDR3 has 14 residues.

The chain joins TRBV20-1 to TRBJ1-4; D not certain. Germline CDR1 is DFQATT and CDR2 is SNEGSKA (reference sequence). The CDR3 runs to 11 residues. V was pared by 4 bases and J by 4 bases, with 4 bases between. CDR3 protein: CSATYNEKLFF. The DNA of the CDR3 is TGCAGTGCTACCTATAATGAAAAACTGTTTTTT.

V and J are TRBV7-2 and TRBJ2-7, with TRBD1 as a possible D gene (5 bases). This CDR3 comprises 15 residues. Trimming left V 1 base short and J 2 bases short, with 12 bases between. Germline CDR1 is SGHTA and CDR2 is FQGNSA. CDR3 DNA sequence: TGTGCCAGCAGCTTAGTAGGCAGGGTAGCCTACGAGCAGTACGTC. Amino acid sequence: CASSLVGRVAYEQYV.

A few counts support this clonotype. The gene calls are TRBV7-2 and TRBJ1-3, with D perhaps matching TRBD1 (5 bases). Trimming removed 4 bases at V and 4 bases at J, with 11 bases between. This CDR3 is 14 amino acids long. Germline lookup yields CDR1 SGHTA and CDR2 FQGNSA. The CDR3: CASSSPGPGNTIYF. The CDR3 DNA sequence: TGTGCCAGCAGCTCGCCGGGACCCGGAAACACCATATATTTT.